This record concerns one TCR beta chain sequence. Its antigen is unidentified. These data originate in a study of shared clonotypes between healthy human individuals. Findings of the study overall: Across subsets, estimated richness was generally greater for naive than for memory populations.

TCRdb's table, derived via immunoSEQ multiplex PCR, lists solely in-frame clones and lacks some. Of 1.6 million or so clones in the sample, more than 95% are singletons; the top ten hold 1.2%. This CDR3 contains 15 residues. Losses at the gene ends were 5 bases for V and 4 bases for J; bases not matched to a gene: 9. Germline V gene data show CDR1 as SGHVS and CDR2 as FQNEAQ. This TCR came from a man aged 30-40 years in good health. Sequencing used naive CD4+ T cells sorted from blood. Noted subset: CD45RA+ positively selected. The V gene is TRBV7-8, the J gene TRBJ2-7, with TRBD2 matching over 9 bases. CDR3 amino acids: CASSPISGSGYEQYF. In nucleotides, the CDR3 is TGTGCCAGCAGCCCGATTAGCGGGAGTGGTTACGAGCAGTACTTC. The variable domain in full, with the rest retrieved from reference TRBV7-8 and TRBJ2-7, is GAGVSQSPRYKVAKRGQDVALRCDPISGHVSLFWYQQALGQGPEFLTYFQNEAQLDKSGLPSDRFFAERPEGSVSTLKIQRTQQEDSAVYLCASSPISGSGYEQYFGPGTRLTVT.